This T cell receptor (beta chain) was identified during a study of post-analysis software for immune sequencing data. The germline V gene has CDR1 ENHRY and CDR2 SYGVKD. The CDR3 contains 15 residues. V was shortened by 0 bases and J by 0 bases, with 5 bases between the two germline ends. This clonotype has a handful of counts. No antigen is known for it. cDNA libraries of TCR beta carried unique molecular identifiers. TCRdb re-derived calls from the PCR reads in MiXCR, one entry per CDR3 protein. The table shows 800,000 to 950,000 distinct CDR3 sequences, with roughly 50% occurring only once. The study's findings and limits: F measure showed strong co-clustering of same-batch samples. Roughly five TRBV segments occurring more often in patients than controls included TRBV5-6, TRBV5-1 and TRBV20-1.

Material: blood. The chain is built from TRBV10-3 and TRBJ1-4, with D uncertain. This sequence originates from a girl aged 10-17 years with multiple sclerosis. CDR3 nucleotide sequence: TGTGCCATCAGTGAGTCACTTACAACTAATGAAAAACTGTTTTTT. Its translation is CAISESLTTNEKLFF.